The sequence of this TCR delta chain was determined in a study of gamma-delta T cells after stem cell transplantation. TCRdb reran clone calling via CATT on the RT-PCR reads. The sample carries 500 or so delta-chain clones, about 10% recorded once. The length of the CDR3 is 25 residues. CDR1 is GEAIGNYY, CDR2 EKD, per germline. V lost 0 bases to trimming and J lost 1 base; unmatched junction nucleotides: 26. With respect to this clone: A read error is likely here: a far larger clone is one base away. Other DNA sequences in the sample encode the same CDR3.

The sequence was obtained from a human donor. It is not recorded whose cells these are; they may come from a transplant donor. The sequencing input was gamma-delta T cells. V usage is TRDV2 and J usage is TRDJ3; 7 bases fit TRDD3. CDR3 in amino acids: CACDTVSGWGTPLRLSSWDTRQMFF. The CDR3 DNA is TGTGCCTGTGACACCGTGAGTGGATGGGGGACCCCGCTCCGTTTATCGTCCTGGGACACCCGACAGATGTTTTTC.